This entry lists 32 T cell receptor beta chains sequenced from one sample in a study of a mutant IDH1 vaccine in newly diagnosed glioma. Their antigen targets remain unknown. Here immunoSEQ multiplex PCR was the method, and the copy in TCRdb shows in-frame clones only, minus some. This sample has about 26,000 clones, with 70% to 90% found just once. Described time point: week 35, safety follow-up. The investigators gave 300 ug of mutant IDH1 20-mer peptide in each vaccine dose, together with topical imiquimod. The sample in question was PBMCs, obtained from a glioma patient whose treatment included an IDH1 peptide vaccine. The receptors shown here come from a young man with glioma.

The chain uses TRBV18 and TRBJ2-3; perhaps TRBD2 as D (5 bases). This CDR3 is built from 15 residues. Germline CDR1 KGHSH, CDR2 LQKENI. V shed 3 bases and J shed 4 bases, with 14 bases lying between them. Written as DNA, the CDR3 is TGTGCCAGCTCACCCCAGTCCTCGGGATCAGATACGCAGTATTTT. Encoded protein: CASSPQSSGSDTQYF. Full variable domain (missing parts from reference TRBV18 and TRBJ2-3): NAGVMQNPRHLVRRRGQEARLRCSPMKGHSHVYWYRQLPEEGLKFMVYLQKENIIDESGMPKERFSAEFPKEGPSILRIQQVVRGDSAAYFCASSPQSSGSDTQYFGPGTRLTVL.

Here the CDR3 reads CAWRASHTQPQHF. The CDR3 bases are TGTGCCTGGAGGGCCAGCCACACTCAGCCCCAGCATTTT. This chain connects TRBV30 to TRBJ1-5, with D hard to call. Trimming left V 3 bases short and J 6 bases short, with 12 bases between. The CDR3 sequence is 13 residues long. The germline V gene has CDR1 GTSNPN and CDR2 SVGIG (reference sequence).

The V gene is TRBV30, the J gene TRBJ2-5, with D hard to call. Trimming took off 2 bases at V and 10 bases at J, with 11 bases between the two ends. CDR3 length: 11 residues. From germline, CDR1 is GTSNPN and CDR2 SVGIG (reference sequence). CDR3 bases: TGTGCCTGGAGTCATAAGGACCGCCAGTACTTC. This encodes CAWSHKDRQYF.

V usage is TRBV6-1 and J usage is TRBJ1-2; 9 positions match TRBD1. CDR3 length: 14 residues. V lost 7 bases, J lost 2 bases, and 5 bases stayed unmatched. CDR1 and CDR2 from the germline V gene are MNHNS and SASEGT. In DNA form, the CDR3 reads TGTGCCAGCAACACCGGGACAGGGAACTATGGCTACACCTTC. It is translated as CASNTGTGNYGYTF.

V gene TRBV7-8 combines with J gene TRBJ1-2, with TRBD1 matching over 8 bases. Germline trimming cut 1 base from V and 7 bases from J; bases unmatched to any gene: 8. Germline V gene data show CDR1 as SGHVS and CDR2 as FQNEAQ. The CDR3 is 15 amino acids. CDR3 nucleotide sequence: TGTGCCAGCAGCTTAGTAGCGACAGGGGCAGCTGGCTACACCTTC. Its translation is CASSLVATGAAGYTF.

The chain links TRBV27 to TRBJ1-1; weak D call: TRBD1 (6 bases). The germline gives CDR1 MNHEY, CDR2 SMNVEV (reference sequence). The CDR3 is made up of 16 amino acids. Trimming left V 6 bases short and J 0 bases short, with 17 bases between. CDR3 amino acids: CASSPARGMMNTEAFF. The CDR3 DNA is TGTGCCAGCAGCCCTGCCAGGGGAATGATGAACACTGAAGCTTTCTTT.

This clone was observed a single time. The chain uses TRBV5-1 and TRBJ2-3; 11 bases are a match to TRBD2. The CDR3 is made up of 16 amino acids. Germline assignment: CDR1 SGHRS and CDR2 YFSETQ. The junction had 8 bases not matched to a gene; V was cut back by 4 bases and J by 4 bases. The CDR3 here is CASSPRIAGGPDTQYF. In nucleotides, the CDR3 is TGCGCCAGCAGCCCCAGAATAGCGGGAGGGCCAGATACGCAGTATTTT.

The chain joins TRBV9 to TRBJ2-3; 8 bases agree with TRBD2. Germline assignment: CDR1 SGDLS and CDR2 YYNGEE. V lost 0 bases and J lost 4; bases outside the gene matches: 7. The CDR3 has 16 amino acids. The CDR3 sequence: CASSVAGAGGADTQYF. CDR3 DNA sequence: TGTGCCAGCAGCGTAGCTGGGGCGGGGGGAGCAGATACGCAGTATTTT.

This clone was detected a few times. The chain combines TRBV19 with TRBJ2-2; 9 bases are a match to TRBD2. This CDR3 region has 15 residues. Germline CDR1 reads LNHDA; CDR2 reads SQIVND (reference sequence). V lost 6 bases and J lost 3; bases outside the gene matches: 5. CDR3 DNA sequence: TGTGCCAGTAGGCTGCGGGGGGGCCACACCGGGGAGCTGTTTTTT. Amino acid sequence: CASRLRGGHTGELFF.

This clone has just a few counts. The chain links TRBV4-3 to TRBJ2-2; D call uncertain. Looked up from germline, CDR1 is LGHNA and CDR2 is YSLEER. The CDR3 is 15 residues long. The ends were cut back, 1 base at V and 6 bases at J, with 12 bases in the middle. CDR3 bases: TGCGCCAGCAGCCAAGTGTGGGCGCCGGCCGGGGAGCTGTTTTTT. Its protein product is CASSQVWAPAGELFF.

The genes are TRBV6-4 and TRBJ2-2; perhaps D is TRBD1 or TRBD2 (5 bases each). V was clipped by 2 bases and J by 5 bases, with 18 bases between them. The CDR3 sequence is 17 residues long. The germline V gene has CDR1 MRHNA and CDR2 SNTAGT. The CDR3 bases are TGTGCCAGCAGTGACCGACGAAAGGGGACGATTACCGGGGAGCTGTTTTTT. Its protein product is CASSDRRKGTITGELFF.

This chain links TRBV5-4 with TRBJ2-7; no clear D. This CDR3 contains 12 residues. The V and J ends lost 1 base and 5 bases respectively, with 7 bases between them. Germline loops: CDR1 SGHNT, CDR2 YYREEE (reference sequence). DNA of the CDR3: TGTGCCAGCAGCTTGACGGAAAACGAGCAGTACTTC. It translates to CASSLTENEQYF.

CDR3 in DNA: TGTGCCACCAGCAGAGATCGGGCGGGAGGGTTTGGTGAGACCCAGTACTTC. Its translation: CATSRDRAGGFGETQYF. The rearrangement links TRBV15 to TRBJ2-5; TRBD2 aligns across 9 bases. V shed 0 bases and J 5 bases; nucleotides not matched to a gene: 10. Germline V gene lookup returns CDR1 LNHNV and CDR2 YYDKDF (reference sequence). The CDR3 runs to 17 residues.

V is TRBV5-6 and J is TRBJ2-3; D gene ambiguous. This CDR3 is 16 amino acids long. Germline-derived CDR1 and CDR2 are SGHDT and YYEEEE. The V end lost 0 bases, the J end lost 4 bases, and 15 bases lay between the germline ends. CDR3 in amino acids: CASSLGVRIGPDTQYF. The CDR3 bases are TGTGCCAGCAGCTTGGGGGTGCGAATTGGTCCAGATACGCAGTATTTT.

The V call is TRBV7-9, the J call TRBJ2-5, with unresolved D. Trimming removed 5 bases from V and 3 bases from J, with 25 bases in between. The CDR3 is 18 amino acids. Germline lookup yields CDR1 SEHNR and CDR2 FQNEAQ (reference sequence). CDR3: CASSPTPIGSVVKETQYF. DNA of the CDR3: TGTGCCAGCAGCCCCACCCCTATTGGGTCTGTCGTGAAAGAGACCCAGTACTTC. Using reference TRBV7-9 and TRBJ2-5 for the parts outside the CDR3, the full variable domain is DTGVSQNPRHKITKRGQNVTFRCDPISEHNRLYWYRQTLGQGPEFLTYFQNEAQLEKSRLLSDRFSAERPKGSFSTLEIQRTEQGDSAMYLCASSPTPIGSVVKETQYFGPGTRLLVL.

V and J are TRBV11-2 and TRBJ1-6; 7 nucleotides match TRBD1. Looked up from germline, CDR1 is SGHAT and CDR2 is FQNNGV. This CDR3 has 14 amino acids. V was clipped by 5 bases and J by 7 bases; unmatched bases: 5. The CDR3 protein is CASSPGTDNSPLHF. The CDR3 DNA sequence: TGTGCCAGCAGCCCAGGGACAGACAATTCACCCCTCCACTTT.

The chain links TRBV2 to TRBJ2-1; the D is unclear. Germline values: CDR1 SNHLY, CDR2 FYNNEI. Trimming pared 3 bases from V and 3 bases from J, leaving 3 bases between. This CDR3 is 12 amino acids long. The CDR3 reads CASSEVYNEQFF. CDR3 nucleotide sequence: TGTGCCAGCAGTGAGGTCTACAATGAGCAGTTCTTC.

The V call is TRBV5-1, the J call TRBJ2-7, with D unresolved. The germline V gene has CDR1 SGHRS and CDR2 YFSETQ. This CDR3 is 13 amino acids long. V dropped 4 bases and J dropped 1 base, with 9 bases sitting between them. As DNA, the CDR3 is TGCGCCAGCAGCACTGGTTTATCCTACGAGCAGTACTTC. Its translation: CASSTGLSYEQYF.

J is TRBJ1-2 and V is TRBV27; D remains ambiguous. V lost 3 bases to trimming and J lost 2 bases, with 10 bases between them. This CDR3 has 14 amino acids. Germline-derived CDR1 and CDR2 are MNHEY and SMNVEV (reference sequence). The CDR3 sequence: CASSFRGLNYGYTF. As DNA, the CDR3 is TGTGCCAGCAGTTTTCGGGGTTTAAACTATGGCTACACCTTC.

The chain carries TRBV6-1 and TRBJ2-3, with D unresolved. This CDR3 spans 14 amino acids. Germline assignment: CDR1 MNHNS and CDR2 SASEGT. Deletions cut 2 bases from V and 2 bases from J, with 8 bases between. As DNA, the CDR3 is TGTGCCAGCAGTGAAAACCCAGACACAGATACGCAGTATTTT. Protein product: CASSENPDTDTQYF.

The DNA of the CDR3 is TGCGCCAGCAGCCAGACTAGCGGGAGGATGGATACGCAGTATTTT. Translation: CASSQTSGRMDTQYF. This sequence joins TRBV5-1 and TRBJ2-3; 13 nucleotides agree with TRBD2. The CDR3 covers 15 residues. The J segment lost 6 bases and the V segment lost 4 bases, leaving 5 bases of the junction unmatched. Looked up from germline, CDR1 is SGHRS and CDR2 is YFSETQ.

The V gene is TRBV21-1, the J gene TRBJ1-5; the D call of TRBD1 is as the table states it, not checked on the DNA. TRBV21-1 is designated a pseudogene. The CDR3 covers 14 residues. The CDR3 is CASRFGQGHQPQHF. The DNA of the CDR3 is TGTGCCAGCAGATTCGGACAGGGGCATCAGCCCCAGCATTTT.

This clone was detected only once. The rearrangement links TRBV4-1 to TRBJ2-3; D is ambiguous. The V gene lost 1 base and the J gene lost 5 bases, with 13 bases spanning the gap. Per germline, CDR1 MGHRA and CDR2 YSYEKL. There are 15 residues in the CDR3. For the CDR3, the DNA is TGCGCCAGCAGCCAAGCCCCTACTGGGATAGATACGCAGTATTTT. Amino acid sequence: CASSQAPTGIDTQYF.

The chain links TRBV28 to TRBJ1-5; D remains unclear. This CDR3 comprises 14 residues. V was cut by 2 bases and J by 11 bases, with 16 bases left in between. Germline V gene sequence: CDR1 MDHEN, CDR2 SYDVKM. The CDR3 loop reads CASSLVEGSGAQHF. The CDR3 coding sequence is TGTGCCAGCAGTTTAGTAGAGGGATCCGGGGCCCAGCATTTT.

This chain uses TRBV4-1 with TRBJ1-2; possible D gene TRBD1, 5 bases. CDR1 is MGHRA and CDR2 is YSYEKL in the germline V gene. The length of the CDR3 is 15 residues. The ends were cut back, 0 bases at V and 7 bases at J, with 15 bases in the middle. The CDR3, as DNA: TGCGCCAGCAGCCAAGATCAGACCGGGGGTTTTGGCTACACCTTC. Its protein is CASSQDQTGGFGYTF.

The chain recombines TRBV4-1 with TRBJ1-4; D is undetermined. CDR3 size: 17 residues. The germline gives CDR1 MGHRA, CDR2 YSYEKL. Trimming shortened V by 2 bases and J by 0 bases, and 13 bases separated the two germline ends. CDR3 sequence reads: CASSQPLRTATNEKLFF. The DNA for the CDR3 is TGCGCCAGCAGCCAACCATTACGGACGGCAACTAATGAAAAACTGTTTTTT.

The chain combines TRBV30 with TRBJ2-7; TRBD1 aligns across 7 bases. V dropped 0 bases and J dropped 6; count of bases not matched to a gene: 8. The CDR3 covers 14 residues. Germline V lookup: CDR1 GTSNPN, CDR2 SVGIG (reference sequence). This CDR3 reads CAWSVKQGYFEQYF. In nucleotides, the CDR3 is TGTGCCTGGAGTGTAAAACAGGGGTACTTCGAGCAGTACTTC.

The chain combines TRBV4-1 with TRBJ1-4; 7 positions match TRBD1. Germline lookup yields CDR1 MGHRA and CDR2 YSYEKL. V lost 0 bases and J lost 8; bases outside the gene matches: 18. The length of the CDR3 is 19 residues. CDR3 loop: CASSQDQGEGFLRTEKLFF. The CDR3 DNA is TGCGCCAGCAGCCAAGATCAGGGGGAGGGGTTCCTGAGAACCGAAAAACTGTTTTTT.

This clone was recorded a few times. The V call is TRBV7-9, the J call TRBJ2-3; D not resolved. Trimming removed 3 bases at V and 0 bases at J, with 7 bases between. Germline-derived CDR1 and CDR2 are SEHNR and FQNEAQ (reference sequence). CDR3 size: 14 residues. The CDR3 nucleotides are TGTGCCAGCAGCTTTTCATACAGCACAGATACGCAGTATTTT. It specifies CASSFSYSTDTQYF. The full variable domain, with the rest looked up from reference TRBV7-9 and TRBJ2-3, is DTGVSQNPRHKITKRGQNVTFRCDPISEHNRLYWYRQTLGQGPEFLTYFQNEAQLEKSRLLSDRFSAERPKGSFSTLEIQRTEQGDSAMYLCASSFSYSTDTQYFGPGTRLTVL.

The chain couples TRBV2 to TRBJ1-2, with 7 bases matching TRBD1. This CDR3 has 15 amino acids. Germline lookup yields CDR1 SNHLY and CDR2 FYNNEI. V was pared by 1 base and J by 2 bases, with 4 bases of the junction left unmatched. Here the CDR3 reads CASSEGQGLNYGYTF. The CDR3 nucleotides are TGTGCCAGCAGTGAAGGACAGGGCCTCAACTATGGCTACACCTTC.

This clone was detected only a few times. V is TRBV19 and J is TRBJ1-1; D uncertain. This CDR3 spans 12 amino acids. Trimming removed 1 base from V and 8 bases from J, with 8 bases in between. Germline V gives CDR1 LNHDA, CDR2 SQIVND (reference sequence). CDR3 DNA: TGTGCCAGTAGTATAGGGGCACGGGAAGCTTTCTTT. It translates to CASSIGAREAFF.

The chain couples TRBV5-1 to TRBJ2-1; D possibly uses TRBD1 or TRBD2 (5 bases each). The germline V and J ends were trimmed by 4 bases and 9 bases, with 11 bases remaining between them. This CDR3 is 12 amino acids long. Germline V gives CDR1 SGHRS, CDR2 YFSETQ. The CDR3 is CASSTTEGEQFF. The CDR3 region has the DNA TGCGCCAGCAGCACGACAGAGGGTGAGCAGTTCTTC.